The rows below give T cell receptor beta chains drawn from one sample of a study of T cell responses to AZD1222 COVID-19 vaccine. Libraries were prepared by immunoSEQ multiplex PCR; TCRdb keeps only in-frame clonotypes and omits some of them. Here the sample spans tens of thousands of clones, approximately 90% being singletons. The sample was peripheral blood, taken 28 days after the second AZD1222 dose. These receptors all come from an adult who received the AZD1222 COVID-19 vaccine. The CDR3 runs from the conserved cysteine through the conserved F or W. The D gene is left open where the match is weak. Size is stated for part of the rows, as once, few or many counts, or as a class when the clone is expanded.

TRBV5-5	TRBJ2-3	12	.	.	CASSPSADTQYF	TGTGCCAGCAGCCCCAGCGCAGATACGCAGTATTTT
TRBV27	TRBJ1-1	14	.	.	CASTNPWSNTEAFF	TGTGCCAGCACCAATCCATGGTCGAACACTGAAGCTTTCTTT
TRBV6-2/TRBV6-3	TRBJ2-2	15	.	.	CASSYPAVRTGELFF	TGTGCCAGCAGTTACCCAGCAGTTCGCACCGGGGAGCTGTTTTTT
TRBV5-1	TRBJ1-2	16	.	.	CASSPGTGIFGNGYTF	TGCGCCAGCAGCCCGGGGACCGGGATTTTCGGAAATGGCTACACCTTC
TRBV5-1	TRBJ1-6	15	.	TRBD1	CASSLGTGGNSPLHF	TGCGCCAGCAGCTTGGGGACAGGGGGAAATTCACCCCTCCACTTT
TRBV2	TRBJ1-3	19	once	TRBD1	CASHHLIPGTGYSGNTIYF	TGTGCCAGCCATCACCTAATTCCCGGGACAGGTTACTCTGGAAACACCATATATTTT
TRBV10-3	TRBJ2-1	15	few	.	CAISVPGRKYNEQFF	TGTGCCATCAGTGTCCCGGGACGCAAATACAATGAGCAGTTCTTC
TRBV4-2	TRBJ2-1	13	.	.	CASSQASGNEQFF	TGTGCCAGCAGCCAAGCGTCTGGAAATGAGCAGTTCTTC
TRBV2	TRBJ2-2	20	.	TRBD1	CASRSTGTVLPPFGTGELFF	TGTGCCAGCAGGTCAACCGGGACAGTATTACCCCCATTCGGAACCGGGGAGCTGTTTTTT
TRBV3-1/TRBV3-2	TRBJ1-2	15	.	.	CASSRGGATGYGYTF	TGTGCCAGCAGCCGAGGGGGGGCAACGGGCTATGGCTACACCTTC
TRBV7-6	TRBJ2-3	14	once	TRBD2	CASSLAGRADTQYF	TGTGCCAGCAGCTTGGCAGGGAGGGCAGATACGCAGTATTTT
TRBV6-4	TRBJ1-3	15	.	.	CARTTRGAIGNTIYF	TGTGCCAGGACTACGCGGGGCGCAATTGGAAACACCATATATTTT
TRBV2	TRBJ2-7	14	.	TRBD2	CASLATSETYEQYF	TGTGCCAGCTTGGCGACTAGCGAAACCTACGAGCAGTACTTC
TRBV11-2	TRBJ2-7	11	.	.	CASSFSYEQYF	TGTGCCAGCAGCTTCTCCTACGAGCAGTACTTC
TRBV6-5	TRBJ1-1	12	.	.	CASSYSREQDFF	TGTGCCAGCAGTTACTCCCGGGAACAAGATTTCTTT
TRBV12-3/TRBV12-4	TRBJ1-6	13	once	TRBD1	CASSSDRVSPLHF	TGTGCCAGCAGTTCGGACAGGGTTTCACCCCTCCACTTT
TRBV24-1	TRBJ2-7	12	.	.	CATSEGSYEQYF	TGTGCCACCAGTGAGGGGTCCTACGAGCAGTACTTC
TRBV19	TRBJ1-6	16	.	TRBD1	CASSLLSTGNNSPLHF	TGTGCCAGTAGTCTCCTCTCGACAGGGAATAATTCACCCCTCCACTTT
TRBV19	TRBJ1-1	14	.	TRBD1	CASSHGQENTEAFF	TGTGCCAGTAGTCATGGACAGGAGAACACTGAAGCTTTCTTT
TRBV5-1	TRBJ2-2	16	.	.	CASSPRRTGNTGELFF	TGCGCCAGCAGCCCACGGAGGACTGGGAACACCGGGGAGCTGTTTTTT
TRBV6-6	TRBJ1-3	16	.	.	CASSPISDPTGNTIYF	TGTGCCAGCAGTCCCATTTCCGATCCGACTGGAAACACCATATATTTT
TRBV6-5	TRBJ2-3	15	.	TRBD2	CASVHTSGNTDTQYF	TGTGCCAGCGTTCATACTAGCGGAAACACAGATACGCAGTATTTT
TRBV18	TRBJ2-7	14	.	.	CASSPLADPAGQYF	TGTGCCAGCTCACCACTTGCGGACCCTGCCGGGCAGTACTTC
TRBV7-2	TRBJ2-3	16	once	TRBD2	CASSLERLAGADTQYF	TGTGCCAGCAGCTTAGAGAGACTAGCGGGAGCAGATACGCAGTATTTT
TRBV4-1	TRBJ2-6	17	.	.	CASSQAPLGAGANVLTF	TGCGCCAGCAGCCAAGCCCCCCTAGGCGCTGGGGCCAACGTCCTGACTTTC
TRBV25-1	TRBJ1-2	16	once	.	CASSGSGQTTVSGYTF	TGTGCCAGCAGTGGGTCGGGACAAACTACGGTCTCCGGCTACACCTTC
TRBV19	TRBJ2-1	14	.	TRBD2	CATSTGGSYNEQFF	TGTGCCACCAGTACGGGGGGCTCCTACAATGAGCAGTTCTTC
TRBV3-1/TRBV3-2	TRBJ2-7	14	.	.	CASSQAVLATGKYF	TGTGCCAGCAGCCAAGCGGTGCTAGCGACGGGGAAGTACTTC
TRBV2	TRBJ2-5	19	.	.	CASSDSLTPGPPDQETQYF	TGTGCCAGCAGTGACTCACTGACCCCGGGCCCACCGGATCAAGAGACCCAGTACTTC
TRBV28	TRBJ2-5	15	.	.	CASSLYGQGGETQYF	TGTGCCAGCAGTTTATATGGCCAGGGTGGGGAGACCCAGTACTTC
TRBV2	TRBJ2-1	15	.	.	CASSEFSGSYNEQFF	TGTGCCAGCAGTGAATTTAGCGGTTCCTACAATGAGCAGTTCTTC
TRBV28	TRBJ1-5	13	.	.	CASSRKEGQPQHF	TGTGCCAGCAGCCGAAAGGAGGGGCAGCCCCAGCATTTT